This T cell receptor beta chain was observed in a study of blood T cells in healthy people across ages. CDR1 is SGHRS, CDR2 YFSETQ, per germline. V was pared by 3 bases and J by 2 bases, with 6 bases of the junction left unmatched. The CDR3 is 16 residues long. A J-beta primer mix and a sample-barcoded 5' primer were used in a second PCR of roughly 6 to 11 cycles. TCRdb fed the 5' RACE reads into MiXCR, producing one record per CDR3 protein. The sample carries about 570,000 distinct CDR3 sequences, roughly a quarter recorded once. Sequencing was done on a sample of blood. The V call is TRBV5-1, the J call TRBJ2-5; TRBD2 matches at 11 bases. This clonotype was obtained from a woman in her sixties or seventies in good health. This CDR3 reads CASSSLLAGGQETQYF. Here the CDR3 DNA reads TGCGCCAGCAGCTCTCTTCTAGCGGGGGGTCAAGAGACCCAGTACTTC.